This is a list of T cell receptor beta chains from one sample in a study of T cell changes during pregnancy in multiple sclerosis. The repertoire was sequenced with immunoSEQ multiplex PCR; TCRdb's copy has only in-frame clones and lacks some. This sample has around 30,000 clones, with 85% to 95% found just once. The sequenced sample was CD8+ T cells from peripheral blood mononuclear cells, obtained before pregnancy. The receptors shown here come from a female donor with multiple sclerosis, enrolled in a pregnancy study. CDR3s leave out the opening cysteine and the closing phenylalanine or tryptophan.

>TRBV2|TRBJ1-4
AIGGRKNEKLF
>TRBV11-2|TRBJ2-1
ASSFGLAGINEQF
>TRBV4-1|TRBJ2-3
ASSQDTRQGLATDTQY
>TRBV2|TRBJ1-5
ASTGSGNQPQH
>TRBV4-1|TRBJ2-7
ASSQVRGDYEQY
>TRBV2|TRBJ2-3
ASPGLVIQDTQY
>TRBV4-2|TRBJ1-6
ASSRATGGPGELH
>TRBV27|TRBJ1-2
ASRPGQGLSNYGYT
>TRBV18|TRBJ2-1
ASFRETYNEQF
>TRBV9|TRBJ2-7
ASSVGWAGGPSYEQY
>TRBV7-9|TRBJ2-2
ASSPTRTGSGNTGELF
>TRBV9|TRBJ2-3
ASSVQREPADTQY
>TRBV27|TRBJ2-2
ASSAQTGERVGELF
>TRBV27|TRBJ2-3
ASRPTTGMETDTQY
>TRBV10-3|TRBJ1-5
AISDLQNSNQPQH
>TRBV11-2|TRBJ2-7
ASTIIPDAAYEQY
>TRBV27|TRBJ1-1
ASSEGWSGTGDEAF